These 9 T cell receptor beta chains came from one sample sequenced in a study of cytomegalovirus exposure and HLA in healthy donors. A multiplex PCR was run with 60 Vbeta primers and 13 Jbeta primers. Sequenced by immunoSEQ multiplex PCR; TCRdb stores in-frame clones only, minus some. The sample has 130,000 or so clones, 75% to 80% seen once. The specimen sequenced was PBMCs. The receptors stem from a woman aged 60 to 75 in good health and CMV-seronegative.

This chain joins TRBV18 and TRBJ1-2; D is perhaps TRBD1 (5 bases). Germline V gene lookup returns CDR1 KGHSH and CDR2 LQKENI. The CDR3 runs to 13 residues. V lost 5 bases and J lost 1, with 8 bases in between. In DNA form, the CDR3 reads TGTGCCAGCTCATCCGACAGTAACTATGGCTACACCTTC. Translation gives CASSSDSNYGYTF.

The chain recombines TRBV7-3 with TRBJ2-5; D not resolved. The J call is doubtful: the DNA matches TRBJ2-7 better. The germline V gene encodes CDR1 SGHTA and CDR2 FQGTGA. This CDR3 has 16 residues. The CDR3 region has the DNA TGTGCCAGCAGCTTAAGCCCGATTGCCTCCGGGTACGAGCAGTACTTC. This translates into CASSLSPIASGYEQYF.

The V and J genes are TRBV7-8 and TRBJ2-7; 9 positions match TRBD1. This CDR3 is 15 amino acids long. Germline loops: CDR1 SGHVS, CDR2 FQNEAQ. V trimming: 5 bases; J trimming: 7 bases; junction bases outside the gene matches: 12. Here the CDR3 reads CASSRSRDRVGEQYF. CDR3 DNA: TGTGCCAGCAGCCGATCCCGGGACAGGGTGGGAGAGCAGTACTTC.

The rearrangement joins TRBV18 to TRBJ2-5; D possibly corresponds to TRBD1 (7 bases). The V end was cut by 1 base, the J end by 5 bases, with 20 bases between. This CDR3 has 17 amino acids. Germline V gene sequence: CDR1 KGHSH, CDR2 LQKENI. The CDR3 DNA is TGTGCCAGCTCACCACGGTCTTGGACGGCAGGGGGGGAGACCCAGTACTTC. Its translation is CASSPRSWTAGGETQYF.

The chain has TRBV11-2 and TRBJ2-7; D remains ambiguous. Trimming cost V 2 bases and J 2 bases, with 10 bases left between them. Germline V CDR1 and CDR2: SGHAT, FQNNGV. CDR3 length: 14 residues. The CDR3 region has the DNA TGTGCCAGCAGCTTAACCATCACAGCCTACGAGCAGTACTTC. Its protein is CASSLTITAYEQYF.

The chain combines TRBV5-1 with TRBJ2-3; D gene unclear. Germline V CDR1 and CDR2: SGHRS, YFSETQ. This CDR3 has 15 residues. Trimming stripped 2 bases from V and 0 bases from J, with 10 bases between. The CDR3 spells CASSLSQLSTDTQYF. CDR3 nucleotides: TGCGCCAGCAGCTTATCACAGTTAAGCACAGATACGCAGTATTTT. The full variable domain, with the rest looked up from reference TRBV5-1 and TRBJ2-3, is KAGVTQTPRYLIKTRGQQVTLSCSPISGHRSVSWYQQTPGQGLQFLFEYFSETQRNKGNFPGRFSGRQFSNSRSEMNVSTLELGDSALYLCASSLSQLSTDTQYFGPGTRLTVL.

The chain links TRBV9 to TRBJ2-1, with 7 bases aligning to TRBD2. With V trimmed by 3 bases and J by 10 bases, 1 base remained unmatched. The CDR3 length is 11 residues. Germline assignment: CDR1 SGDLS and CDR2 YYNGEE. CDR3 in DNA: TGTGCCAGCAGCGGGGGACTAGAGCAGTTCTTC. Its translation: CASSGGLEQFF.

The chain is built from TRBV29-1 and TRBJ1-5; D possibly corresponds to TRBD1 (6 bases). Looked up from germline, CDR1 is SQVTM and CDR2 is ANQGSEA. The CDR3 loop spans 14 amino acids. V shed 6 bases and J shed 6 bases, with 18 bases lying between them. CDR3 protein: CSVGGQGDSQPQHF. For the CDR3, the DNA is TGCAGCGTGGGGGGGCAGGGCGATTCTCAGCCCCAGCATTTT.

This clone was observed a few times. CDR3 sequence: CAWRHWTGRLNTEAFF. DNA for the CDR3: TGTGCCTGGAGGCATTGGACAGGGAGGTTGAACACTGAAGCTTTCTTT. The rearrangement uses TRBV30 and TRBJ1-1; TRBD1 matches 8 bases. The CDR3 sequence is 16 residues long. After removal of 3 bases from V and 0 bases from J, the junction contained 9 bases not matched to a gene. Per germline, CDR1 GTSNPN and CDR2 SVGIG (reference sequence).